The 11 T cell receptor beta chains reported below all come from one sample, sequenced in a study of blood T cells in healthy people across ages. The second PCR ran roughly 6 to 11 cycles with a sample-barcoded 5' primer and J-beta primers. TCRdb re-called the 5' RACE reads with MiXCR, one entry per CDR3 protein. The sample holds about 640,000 distinct CDR3 sequences, roughly 50% seen once. Sequencing was performed on blood. The receptors stem from a man aged 60-69 years in good health.

The rearrangement links TRBV5-1 to TRBJ2-5; the D is unclear. The CDR3 totals 14 residues. Between the trimmed V and J ends, which lost 0 bases and 7 bases, there was a span of 13 bases. Germline CDR1 reads SGHRS; CDR2 reads YFSETQ. Written as DNA, the CDR3 is TGCGCCAGCAGCTTGGTTTCTCCAGCCGGGACCCAGTACTTC. The encoded protein is CASSLVSPAGTQYF. The full variable domain, with the rest looked up from reference TRBV5-1 and TRBJ2-5, is KAGVTQTPRYLIKTRGQQVTLSCSPISGHRSVSWYQQTPGQGLQFLFEYFSETQRNKGNFPGRFSGRQFSNSRSEMNVSTLELGDSALYLCASSLVSPAGTQYFGPGTRLLVL.

V usage is TRBV11-2 and J usage is TRBJ1-1; D gene ambiguous. The V gene lost 6 bases and the J gene lost 8 bases, with 7 bases spanning the gap. From germline, CDR1 is SGHAT and CDR2 FQNNGV. The CDR3 has 10 residues. The CDR3 loop reads CASSGREAFF. CDR3 bases: TGTGCCAGCAGTGGACGAGAAGCTTTCTTT.

V is TRBV12-3 or TRBV12-4 and J is TRBJ2-1, with 7 bases fitting TRBD1. V lost 5 bases to trimming and J lost 5 bases; unmatched junction nucleotides: 9. There are 15 residues in the CDR3. Written as DNA, the CDR3 is TGTGCCAGCAGTCCCCGACAGGGAATCAACAATGAGCAGTTCTTC. The encoded protein is CASSPRQGINNEQFF.

The chain recombines TRBV7-9 with TRBJ1-1; D ambiguous. CDR1 and CDR2 from the germline V gene are SEHNR and FQNEAQ (reference sequence). V lost 11 bases and J 1 base, leaving 17 bases between the germline ends. The CDR3 loop spans 14 amino acids. As DNA, the CDR3 is TGTGCCTCCCAAGCGTTGGTTGCGAACACTGAAGCTTTCTTT. The encoded protein is CASQALVANTEAFF.

The V gene is TRBV20-1, the J gene TRBJ2-4; 14 nucleotides agree with TRBD2. This CDR3 is 16 amino acids long. Germline V lookup: CDR1 DFQATT, CDR2 SNEGSKA (reference sequence). V lost 3 bases, J lost 13 bases, and 14 bases stayed unmatched. In DNA, the CDR3 is TGCAGTGCTAGTGGGACTAGCGGGGGACACCCTACGGAGCAGTACTTC. It translates to CSASGTSGGHPTEQYF.

The chain joins TRBV10-3 to TRBJ1-2; unclear D gene. This CDR3 comprises 13 residues. From germline, CDR1 is ENHRY and CDR2 SYGVKD. Trimming stripped 0 bases from V and 4 bases from J, with 6 bases between. CDR3 coding DNA: TGTGCCATCAGTGAGTCGGACGCCTATGGCTACACCTTC. This encodes CAISESDAYGYTF.

The chain joins TRBV6-5 to TRBJ2-2, with D possibly TRBD2 on 5 matching bases. Trimming removed 1 base from V and 0 bases from J, with 9 bases in between. The CDR3 is made up of 16 amino acids. From germline, CDR1 is MNHEY and CDR2 SVGAGI. CDR3 loop: CASSYLRAANTGELFF. The CDR3 DNA reads as TGTGCCAGCAGTTACTTGAGGGCAGCGAACACCGGGGAGCTGTTTTTT.

This sequence joins TRBV10-2 and TRBJ2-1; D possibly corresponds to TRBD1 (6 bases). CDR1 and CDR2 from the germline V gene are WSHSY and SAAADI. Trimming shortened V by 0 bases and J by 0 bases, and 6 bases separated the two germline ends. The CDR3 loop spans 15 amino acids. In DNA form, the CDR3 reads TGCGCCAGCAGTGAGTCAGGGGGCTCCTACAATGAGCAGTTCTTC. Protein product: CASSESGGSYNEQFF.

The V call is TRBV4-1, the J call TRBJ2-1; maybe TRBD1 (6 bases). Deletions cut 2 bases from V and 7 bases from J, with 12 bases between. Germline V gene sequence: CDR1 MGHRA, CDR2 YSYEKL. The CDR3 length is 14 residues. CDR3 residues: CASSQPPQGNEQFF. CDR3 bases: TGCGCCAGCAGCCAACCCCCACAGGGAAATGAGCAGTTCTTC.

V is TRBV4-1 and J is TRBJ1-4; 8 nucleotides line up with TRBD1. The CDR3 has 16 amino acids. V trimming: 4 bases; J trimming: 0 bases; junction bases outside the gene matches: 4. Germline-derived CDR1 and CDR2 are MGHRA and YSYEKL. CDR3 bases: TGCGCCAGCAGCCCGGACAGGGACCCAACTAATGAAAAACTGTTTTTT. This gives the protein CASSPDRDPTNEKLFF.

This sequence joins TRBV3-1 and TRBJ2-5, with D hard to call. The CDR3 extends over 14 amino acids. V lost 1 base and J 5 bases, leaving 11 bases between the germline ends. CDR1 is LGHDT, CDR2 YNNKEL, per germline (reference sequence). Written as DNA, the CDR3 is TGTGCCAGCAGCCAAGTAACTATGGGGGAGACCCAGTACTTC. The encoded protein is CASSQVTMGETQYF.